The 17 T cell receptor beta chains below come from one sample, sequenced in a study of cytomegalovirus exposure and HLA in healthy donors. Primers included in the PCR were 60 Vbeta and 13 Jbeta primers. Sequencing used immunoSEQ multiplex PCR; TCRdb keeps in-frame clones, though not all of them. The sample shows about 170,000 clones, under 85% of them seen only once. The specimen was PBMCs. The receptors stem from a woman aged 18-35 years in good health and CMV-seropositive.

This clone has a single count. CDR3 nucleotide sequence: TGTGCCATCAGTGAGAGGGGAAAAGCTGAAGAAGCTTTCTTT. As protein: CAISERGKAEEAFF. The chain couples TRBV10-3 to TRBJ1-1; weak D call: TRBD1 (5 bases). The ends were cut back, 2 bases at V and 8 bases at J, with 15 bases in the middle. The CDR3 is made up of 14 amino acids. Germline V gene lookup returns CDR1 ENHRY and CDR2 SYGVKD.

As DNA, the CDR3 is TGTGCCAGCAGCGTAGAAGGACAGGGGGGTGAAAAACTGTTTTTT. Protein: CASSVEGQGGEKLFF. The chain is built from TRBV9 and TRBJ1-4; TRBD1 matches 10 bases. Germline CDR1 and CDR2: SGDLS and YYNGEE. The CDR3 covers 15 residues. With 0 bases clipped from V and 7 bases from J, the junction kept 3 bases outside the gene matches.

This sequence joins TRBV19 and TRBJ1-1; 11 bases match TRBD1. This CDR3 region has 16 residues. Trimming took 3 bases from V and 4 from J; bases not matched to a gene: 7. In germline, CDR1 is LNHDA, CDR2 SQIVND (reference sequence). This chain's CDR3 is CASSISDRGLGTEAFF. CDR3 nucleotides: TGTGCCAGTAGTATCTCGGACAGGGGGCTGGGCACTGAAGCTTTCTTT.

The chain employs TRBV28 and TRBJ2-2, with D possibly TRBD1 on 6 matching bases. The germline V gene encodes CDR1 MDHEN and CDR2 SYDVKM. V dropped 6 bases and J dropped 4 bases, with 33 bases sitting between them. The CDR3 consists of 21 residues. CDR3: CASSPTPTGSIFGLSTGELFF. DNA for the CDR3: TGTGCCAGCAGCCCGACCCCGACAGGATCTATTTTTGGGCTTTCCACCGGGGAGCTGTTTTTT.

V usage is TRBV6-1 and J usage is TRBJ1-1; the D gene is possibly TRBD1 (5 bases). The CDR3 extends over 14 amino acids. With 3 bases removed from V and 1 base from J, the gap between germline ends came to 9 bases. Germline assignment: CDR1 MNHNS and CDR2 SASEGT. CDR3 amino acids: CASSEGQGNTEAFF. Written as DNA, the CDR3 is TGTGCCAGCAGTGAGGGGCAGGGGAACACTGAAGCTTTCTTT.

This clone was found once. This chain uses TRBV7-2 with TRBJ2-3; 9 positions agree with TRBD2. From germline, CDR1 is SGHTA and CDR2 FQGNSA. The CDR3 runs to 18 residues. V shed 3 bases, J shed 6 bases, and the junction held 16 bases outside the gene matches. CDR3 nucleotides: TGTGCCAGCAGCTTCCGGATAGCGGGGGCGGCGGGGCTGGATACGCAGTATTTT. This gives the protein CASSFRIAGAAGLDTQYF.

V and J are TRBV25-1 and TRBJ1-4; TRBD1 might be the D (6 bases). This CDR3 is 15 amino acids long. Trimming pared 3 bases from V and 8 bases from J, leaving 16 bases between. Germline CDR1 and CDR2: MGHDK and SYGVNS. The CDR3 region has the DNA TGTGCCAGCAGTGACTCCAGGGGCTCTGGCGAAAAACTGTTTTTT. Its protein product is CASSDSRGSGEKLFF.

V usage is TRBV27 and J usage is TRBJ2-7, with 7 bases matching TRBD2. CDR3 length equals 16 residues. Trimming took 2 bases from V and 2 from J; bases not matched to a gene: 9. Germline assignment: CDR1 MNHEY and CDR2 SMNVEV (reference sequence). CDR3 amino acids: CASSLEASGVTYEQYF. In nucleotides, the CDR3 is TGTGCCAGCAGTTTAGAGGCTAGCGGTGTTACCTACGAGCAGTACTTC.

This clone was observed a few times. This chain links TRBV7-6 with TRBJ1-6; no clear D gene. The CDR3 length is 17 residues. The V gene's germline CDR1 is SGHVS and CDR2 FNYEAQ. V was shortened by 0 bases and J by 5 bases, with 14 bases between the two germline ends. In DNA form, the CDR3 reads TGTGCCAGCAGCTTAGCCGAAGCGCGCGGTGATAATTCACCCCTCCACTTT. Residues: CASSLAEARGDNSPLHF. Complete variable domain (other parts from reference TRBV7-6 and TRBJ1-6): GAGVSQSPRYKVTKRGQDVALRCDPISGHVSLYWYRQALGQGPEFLTYFNYEAQQDKSGLPNDRFSAERPEGSISTLTIQRTEQRDSAMYRCASSLAEARGDNSPLHFGNGTRLTVT.

The chain has TRBV5-1 and TRBJ2-3, with TRBD1 identical over 8 bases. This CDR3 is built from 18 residues. J was trimmed by 2 bases and V by 4 bases; bases with no gene match: 15. CDR1 and CDR2 from the germline V gene are SGHRS and YFSETQ. The CDR3 bases are TGCGCCAGCAGCACGGACAGGGAGAGCAAGGTAGTCACAGATACGCAGTATTTT. Translation: CASSTDRESKVVTDTQYF. The full variable domain, with the rest looked up from reference TRBV5-1 and TRBJ2-3, is KAGVTQTPRYLIKTRGQQVTLSCSPISGHRSVSWYQQTPGQGLQFLFEYFSETQRNKGNFPGRFSGRQFSNSRSEMNVSTLELGDSALYLCASSTDRESKVVTDTQYFGPGTRLTVL.

The chain combines TRBV5-1 with TRBJ2-2; unclear D gene. The germline gives CDR1 SGHRS, CDR2 YFSETQ. Trimming cost V 1 base and J 8 bases, with 6 bases left between them. This CDR3 comprises 12 residues. CDR3 region: CASSLFGGELFF. The CDR3 DNA reads as TGCGCCAGCAGCTTGTTCGGTGGGGAGCTGTTTTTT.

This clone was seen a handful of times. J is TRBJ2-7 and V is TRBV4-2; 11 bases map to TRBD1. V dropped 0 bases and J dropped 6; count of bases not matched to a gene: 13. Germline lookup yields CDR1 LGHNA and CDR2 YNFKEQ. The length of the CDR3 is 18 residues. The CDR3 DNA follows: TGTGCCAGCAGCCAAGAAAAGGGGACAGGGGGTGCCCCGGGCGAGCAGTACTTC. This translates into CASSQEKGTGGAPGEQYF.

The chain is built from TRBV18 and TRBJ1-1; 7 positions agree with TRBD1. The germline gives CDR1 KGHSH, CDR2 LQKENI. Trimming removed 5 bases from V and 7 bases from J; junction bases left unmatched: 10. CDR3 length equals 14 residues. Written as DNA, the CDR3 is TGTGCCAGCTCAGGTGGGACAGCCGGGTTTGAAGCTTTCTTT. It translates to CASSGGTAGFEAFF.

The sample holds a few counts of this clone. The gene calls are TRBV6-6 and TRBJ2-5; D is perhaps TRBD2 (5 bases). The CDR3 has 12 residues. With 11 bases removed from V and 11 bases from J, the gap between germline ends came to 21 bases. Germline CDR1 reads MNHNY; CDR2 reads SVGAGI (reference sequence). This CDR3 reads CACSDAEREQYF. The CDR3 region has the DNA TGTGCCTGTTCGGACGCCGAGAGGGAGCAGTACTTC.

A few counts support this clone. The chain has TRBV5-1 and TRBJ2-7, with TRBD1 matching 10 bases. Germline V gene lookup returns CDR1 SGHRS and CDR2 YFSETQ. V trimming: 5 bases; J trimming: 4 bases; junction bases outside the gene matches: 6. There are 14 residues in the CDR3. The CDR3 region has the DNA TGCGCCAGCAGGACCGGGACAGGGGTATACGAGCAGTACTTC. Its protein product is CASRTGTGVYEQYF.

Written as DNA, the CDR3 is TGTGCCAGCAGCTTACTAGAAAGAAGTGGCGACGAGCAGTACTTC. Residues: CASSLLERSGDEQYF. V usage is TRBV7-2 and J usage is TRBJ2-7; D call uncertain. V was shortened by 2 bases and J by 5 bases, with 16 bases between the two germline ends. This CDR3 has 15 amino acids. Germline-derived CDR1 and CDR2 are SGHTA and FQGNSA.

V gene TRBV6-5 combines with J gene TRBJ2-7, with a weak D call TRBD1 (6 bases). Germline lookup yields CDR1 MNHEY and CDR2 SVGAGI. This CDR3 has 14 amino acids. V was shortened by 8 bases and J by 0 bases, with 14 bases between the two germline ends. CDR3: CASEGDPTSYEQYF. Here the CDR3 DNA reads TGTGCCAGCGAGGGGGATCCTACCTCCTACGAGCAGTACTTC.